The following is a TCR beta chain sequence with its context. Its antigen is not identified. Other DNA sequences from this sample encode an identical CDR3 as well. The CDR3 length is 14 residues. V lost 0 bases and J lost 3, with 7 bases in between. CDR1 is SGDLS, CDR2 YYNGEE, per germline. Clones were read by immunoSEQ multiplex PCR, and TCRdb kept only the in-frame ones, dropping some. The table shows about 1.9 million clones, with 93% occurring only once. The data were taken from a study of shared clonotypes between healthy human individuals. Naive CD8 cells were CD45RO-negative, positively selected for CCR7, excluding terminally differentiated effector memory CD45RA+ cells. None of the donors, who were healthy HIV-negative adults, had recently had acute infections or vaccinations. Points from the study as a whole: Some clonotypes were shared by all four sorted-subset donors, while others were not shared. The non-shared ones had lower generation probabilities than the shared ones.

The sequence came from a man aged 18 to 35 in good health. Some clones in this sample may be carry-over from other donors' samples. The sequenced material came from naive CD8+ T cells from PBMCs. The V call is TRBV9, the J call TRBJ2-1; D not certain. The CDR3 DNA follows: TGTGCCAGCAGCGTAGTCCCTAGCTACAATGAGCAGTTCTTC. Its protein product is CASSVVPSYNEQFF.